This note documents a single T cell receptor (beta chain) sequence. Its antigen is unknown. No base qualities exist here, and no much larger clone lies one base off it. TCRbeta CDR3 regions were amplified from genomic DNA using the immunoSEQ Assay, a bias-controlled multiplex PCR. As for the original processing: The number of nucleated cells in each sample was estimated by amplification of reference gene primers within the assay. Sequence reads were collapsed and filtered to measure the absolute abundance of every unique TCRbeta CDR3 rearrangement. For each sample, productive Simpson clonality was calculated as the square root of Simpson's diversity index over productive rearrangements. Held by TCRdb, this immuneACCESS table contains in-frame sequences only and omits some clones. Under half of the omission traces to an unresolved V gene where checked; the cause of the rest is unknown. The V and J calls and clone size were taken over from that table, and D and trimming were inferred from the DNA. This sample gives 270,000 or so clones in total; approximately 89% of them show up just once. The ten largest clones represent 8.5% to 14% of the sample.

The germline V gene (reference sequence) sets CDR1 to WNHNN and CDR2 to SYGVQD. The junction carries 13 bases between V and J, which are trimmed by 5 bases and 8 bases respectively. The CDR3 runs 13 residues from the cysteine to the phenylalanine. The kept DNA is CDR3 alone, 39 bases in frame from the first base. In Seattle, one collaborating source enrolled patients while the infection was active and tracked those patients longitudinally over the course of disease. Whole blood was collected in K2EDTA tubes by collaborating institutions according to the institutions' own protocols. For TCRbeta analysis, collaborator samples were shipped as frozen whole blood, as isolated PBMCs, or as DNA extracted from either sample type. The data derive from a study of blood T cell repertoires in COVID-19 (dated by TCRdb to about 2020). For the study in its entirety: The collaborator samples originated in the United States, Italy and Spain and spanned the acute and convalescent phases of COVID-19. The material from the prospective study consisted of cDNA or gDNA derived from T cells, B-cell-depleted T cells, or PBMCs. Deeply sampled blood TCRbeta repertoires from subjects exposed to, actively infected with, or recovered from COVID-19 were included in the dataset. The repertoires were released in a freely available public database meant as a resource for research on the immune response to SARS-CoV-2. The samples were drawn from the first 160 participants of the ongoing ImmuneRACE study and from some 1,300 subjects provided by 6 global collaborators. A de-identified subject ID, COVID-19 status, age in years and sex were almost always included in the sample metadata. Where HLA class I and class II types were available, the types were taken from metadata supplied by the sample provider, not from assay-based typing. The paper's findings and limits, for the study overall: The amount of clinical and demographic metadata varied by source and participant and was provided uncurated.

This receptor was taken from a woman under 40 with COVID-19, enrolled during active disease. The specimen was peripheral blood. Recombination joined TRBV10-1 with TRBJ2-1; D gene: possibly TRBD2, on 5 matching bases. The nucleotide sequence reads TGCGCCAGCAGTTCCTCTTTGGAGGATGAGCAGTTCTTC. Its protein product is CASSSSLEDEQFF.